The sequence of this T cell receptor (beta chain) was determined in a study of blood T cell repertoires in COVID-19 (dated by TCRdb to 2018 to 2021). In the study overall: Collaborator samples came from the United States, Italy and Spain and covered acute and convalescent phases of COVID-19. The prospective study material was composed of cDNA or gDNA derived from T cells, B-cell-depleted T cells, or PBMCs. Deeply sampled blood TCRbeta repertoires from subjects exposed to, actively infected with, or recovered from COVID-19 were included in the dataset. The repertoires were released in a freely available public database meant as a resource for research on the immune response to SARS-CoV-2. The samples were drawn from the first 160 participants of the ongoing ImmuneRACE study and from about 1,200 subjects provided by 6 global collaborators. Sample metadata almost always included a de-identified subject ID, COVID-19 status, age in years and sex. Where HLA class I and class II types were available, the types were taken from metadata supplied by the sample provider, not from assay-based typing. The investigation overall reported the following: The amount of clinical and demographic metadata varied by source and participant and was provided uncurated.

TCRbeta CDR3 regions were amplified from genomic DNA using the immunoSEQ Assay, a bias-controlled multiplex PCR. From the authors' description of their analysis: Nucleated cell counts per sample were estimated from amplification of reference gene primers within the assay. To quantify the absolute abundance of each unique TCRbeta CDR3 rearrangement, sequence reads were collapsed and filtered. For each sample, productive Simpson clonality was calculated as the square root of Simpson's diversity index over productive rearrangements. Imported from immuneACCESS, the table was reduced by TCRdb to in-frame sequences with V and J called. These copies leave out some clones; in studies compared against another copy, an unresolved V gene accounts for under half, and the cause of the remainder is not known. D and trimming were read from the DNA, whereas the V and J calls and clone size are those reported in that table. This sample holds approximately 92,000 clones; about 80% were observed only once. Around 4.4% of the sample is taken by the ten largest.

Each collaborating institution followed its own protocols to collect whole blood in K2EDTA tubes. Collaborator samples were shipped for TCRbeta analysis as frozen whole blood, isolated PBMCs, or DNA extracted from either sample type. To note about this clone: It lacks a known antigen. No much larger clone is present one base from it, and per-base qualities are unavailable.

The sequenced sample consisted of peripheral blood. The sequence came from a man between 60 and 75 years old with acute or convalescent COVID-19.

The CDR3 protein is CASSRDLSSYNEQFF. The nucleotides read TGCGCCAGCAGTAGGGACTTGAGCTCCTACAATGAGCAGTTCTTC. The sequence links TRBV10-1 to TRBJ2-1; TRBD2 is a weak D gene call, 6 bases matching. The CDR3 has 15 amino acids, counting the end cysteine and phenylalanine. The read is trimmed to its CDR3 DNA, 45 bases read in frame from base 1. The germline ends are 11 bases apart after V is trimmed by 5 bases and J by 0 bases. Via the germline V gene (reference sequence), CDR1 is WNHNN and CDR2 SYGVQD.